These 25 T cell receptor beta chains were all obtained from the same sample, sequenced in a study of T cells in Graves' hyperthyroidism and ophthalmopathy. The source material, RNA transcripts, was used to amplify TCR beta CDR3 regions. With the HTBI primer set, the TCR CDR3 went through a first round of RT-PCR. One entry per CDR3 protein, called by TCRdb with MiXCR from the multiplex PCR reads. The sample lists hundreds of thousands of distinct CDR3 sequences, around 16% occurring once. The sequenced material came from blood. These receptors all come from a woman younger than 45 with Graves' hyperthyroidism.

This clonotype showed up many times. V gene TRBV6-1 combines with J gene TRBJ2-5, with D possibly matching TRBD1 (5 bases). CDR3 length: 13 amino acids. Trimming shortened V by 6 bases and J by 3 bases, and 11 bases separated the two germline ends. Germline V gives CDR1 MNHNS, CDR2 SASEGT. In DNA, the CDR3 is TGTGCCAGCAGGGCCTCAGGGAAAGAGACCCAGTACTTC. Amino acids: CASRASGKETQYF.

There are many counts of this clonotype. V and J are TRBV7-2 and TRBJ2-1, with TRBD1 matching over 9 bases. The germline V gene encodes CDR1 SGHTA and CDR2 FQGNSA. J lost 7 bases, V lost 2 bases, and 9 bases had no gene match. The CDR3 is 16 residues long. The DNA of the CDR3 is TGTGCCAGCAGCTTAATGGAGGGGACAGGGTGGAATGAGCAGTTCTTC. As protein: CASSLMEGTGWNEQFF.

This chain links TRBV30 with TRBJ1-3; D is unresolved. Trimming removed 5 bases at V and 8 bases at J, with 19 bases between. Germline assignment: CDR1 GTSNPN and CDR2 SVGIG (reference sequence). The CDR3 covers 14 residues. CDR3 amino acids: CAWQPTNLGDTIYF. In DNA, the CDR3 is TGTGCCTGGCAGCCCACGAATCTGGGCGACACCATATATTTT.

This clonotype showed up just a few times. The genes are TRBV13 and TRBJ2-7; 7 nucleotides align to TRBD1. Germline assignment: CDR1 PRHDT and CDR2 FYEKMQ (reference sequence). The trim removed 5 bases at V and 4 bases at J, leaving 8 bases unmatched. CDR3 length: 14 residues. CDR3 nucleotides: TGTGCCAGCAGCCCACAGGGGTTTCGGTACGAGCAGTACTTC. Its translation is CASSPQGFRYEQYF.

This clonotype was counted many times. V is TRBV20-1 and J is TRBJ2-4; a weak D match, TRBD2 (6 bases). This CDR3 is built from 12 residues. Germline assignment: CDR1 DFQATT and CDR2 SNEGSKA (reference sequence). Trimming took off 3 bases at V and 9 bases at J, with 12 bases between the two ends. As DNA, the CDR3 is TGCAGTGCTAGTAAGGGAGCGGGCATTCAGTACTTC. Protein sequence: CSASKGAGIQYF.

This clonotype was observed a few times. The CDR3 DNA is TGTGCCAGTCAAGGAACAGGGAGCTCCTACAATGAGCAGTTCTTC. Encoded protein: CASQGTGSSYNEQFF. The chain uses TRBV6-1 and TRBJ2-1; perhaps TRBD1 as D (6 bases). The germline CDR1 and CDR2 sequences are MNHNS and SASEGT. The CDR3 is 15 residues long. V dropped 9 bases and J dropped 0 bases, with 15 bases sitting between them.

This clonotype was found many times. The chain has TRBV2 and TRBJ2-7, with D possibly being TRBD1 (6 bases). The CDR3 consists of 14 residues. The germline CDR1 and CDR2 sequences are SNHLY and FYNNEI. Deletions cut 7 bases from V and 0 bases from J, with 13 bases between. The CDR3 loop is CASKPGRGSYEQYF. The CDR3 coding sequence is TGTGCCAGCAAACCCGGCAGGGGCTCCTACGAGCAGTACTTC.

This clonotype has ten or more counts. The chain combines TRBV28 with TRBJ2-7; 7 bases match TRBD2. V gave up 8 bases and J gave up 2 bases; unmatched junction bases: 6. Germline CDR1 and CDR2: MDHEN and SYDVKM. This CDR3 contains 13 residues. The CDR3 sequence: CASFQREAYEQYF. CDR3 DNA: TGTGCCAGCTTCCAGCGGGAAGCCTACGAGCAGTACTTC.

V is TRBV12-3 or TRBV12-4 and J is TRBJ2-1, with 11 positions matching TRBD2. V gave up 4 bases and J gave up 8 bases; unmatched junction bases: 4. The CDR3 is made up of 14 amino acids. CDR3 sequence reads: CASSSGTSGDEQFF. CDR3 sequence (DNA): TGTGCCAGCAGTTCCGGGACTAGCGGCGATGAGCAGTTCTTC.

This clonotype was observed at least ten times. The chain employs TRBV6-1 and TRBJ1-2, with 7 positions matching TRBD1. CDR3 length equals 15 residues. V trimming: 2 bases; J trimming: 2 bases; junction bases outside the gene matches: 5. Germline CDR1 and CDR2: MNHNS and SASEGT. CDR3 sequence (DNA): TGTGCCAGCAGTGAACCCACGACAGGGAACTATGGCTACACCTTC. This encodes CASSEPTTGNYGYTF.

This clonotype occurred many times. The chain has TRBV7-2 and TRBJ2-7; 10 bases match TRBD1. Germline CDR1 SGHTA, CDR2 FQGNSA. CDR3 length: 15 residues. V dropped 3 bases and J dropped 5; count of bases not matched to a gene: 7. CDR3 coding DNA: TGTGCCAGCAGCTTCGATGAGACAGGGGGCAACGAGCAGTACTTC. It encodes CASSFDETGGNEQYF.

This clonotype was seen ten or more times. V is TRBV28 and J is TRBJ2-5, with D possibly called TRBD1 or TRBD2 (5 bases each). This CDR3 comprises 15 residues. Trimming pared 4 bases from V and 1 base from J, leaving 13 bases between. Germline assignment: CDR1 MDHEN and CDR2 SYDVKM. CDR3 amino acids: CASSYLGVSQETQYF. The CDR3 coding sequence is TGTGCCAGCAGTTATTTGGGGGTCTCCCAAGAGACCCAGTACTTC.

In this sample, this clonotype turned up a few times. The rearrangement joins TRBV25-1 to TRBJ1-1; D ambiguous. The CDR3 consists of 14 residues. Germline V CDR1 and CDR2: MGHDK, SYGVNS. The V gene lost 1 base and the J gene lost 1 base, with 7 bases spanning the gap. The CDR3 spells CASSESAGNTEAFF. The CDR3 bases are TGTGCCAGCAGTGAATCAGCAGGGAACACTGAAGCTTTCTTT.

This clonotype was seen only a few times. The rearrangement joins TRBV15 to TRBJ2-7; TRBD2 aligns across 12 bases. The CDR3 is 15 residues long. V trimming: 3 bases; J trimming: 3 bases; junction bases outside the gene matches: 3. Germline V CDR1 and CDR2: LNHNV, YYDKDF (reference sequence). CDR3 bases: TGTGCCACCAGCAGGGCGACTAGCGGGGGCTACGAGCAGTACTTC. It translates to CATSRATSGGYEQYF.

On this clonotype itself: A much larger clone is a single base away; this may be a read error. The chain carries TRBV13 and TRBJ1-1, with D perhaps matching TRBD1 (6 bases). CDR3 length: 14 amino acids. Germline-derived CDR1 and CDR2 are PRHDT and FYEKMQ (reference sequence). Trimming pared 5 bases from V and 10 bases from J, leaving 20 bases between. Here the CDR3 DNA reads TGTGCCAGCAGCCCAACCGGGTCAGGGGATAGAGCTTTCTTT. It codes for CASSPTGSGDRAFF.

The V call is TRBV13, the J call TRBJ1-6; D is undetermined. This CDR3 is built from 12 residues. Per germline, CDR1 PRHDT and CDR2 FYEKMQ (reference sequence). V was cut by 5 bases and J by 9 bases, with 8 bases left in between. In nucleotides, the CDR3 is TGTGCCAGCAGCGCCGTTGGTTCACCCCTCCACTTT. Its protein is CASSAVGSPLHF.

Notes on this clonotype: It may be a read error: a sequence one base away is much more abundant. The rearrangement links TRBV6-5 to TRBJ2-5; 7 bases are a match to TRBD1. CDR1 MNHEY and CDR2 SVGAGI come from the germline V gene. The CDR3 runs to 13 residues. This chain's CDR3 is CASSYRQGETRYF. CDR3 DNA: TGTGCCAGCAGTTACAGACAGGGAGAGACCCGGTACTTC.

This clonotype was picked up one time. Given a much more abundant clone one base away, this may be a read error. V and J are TRBV20-1 and TRBJ1-5, with a possible D match to TRBD1 (6 bases). This CDR3 has 14 amino acids. The ends were cut back, 5 bases at V and 6 bases at J, with 17 bases in the middle. Germline lookup yields CDR1 DFQATT and CDR2 SNEGSKA (reference sequence). In DNA, the CDR3 is TGCAGTGCTCCCACCGGGGGCGGCAGTCAGCCCCAGCATTTT. Amino acids: CSAPTGGGSQPQHF.

This clonotype was seen repeatedly, ten times or more. The rearrangement uses TRBV7-2 and TRBJ2-1, with 13 bases fitting TRBD2. The germline V gene has CDR1 SGHTA and CDR2 FQGNSA. The CDR3 sequence is 16 residues long. V was clipped by 1 base and J by 7 bases; unmatched bases: 4. CDR3 sequence reads: CASSLVLAGGLNEQFF. CDR3 coding DNA: TGTGCCAGCAGCTTAGTACTAGCGGGAGGGCTTAATGAGCAGTTCTTC.

Comments on this clonotype: With a much larger clone just one base away, this may be a read error. The chain joins TRBV20-1 to TRBJ2-1, with D tentatively TRBD2 (6 bases). This CDR3 is built from 13 residues. In germline, CDR1 is DFQATT, CDR2 SNEGSKA (reference sequence). CDR3 sequence (DNA): TGCAGTGCTTTTAGCGGTTCCTACAATGGGCAGTTCTTC. This sequence encodes CSAFSGSYNGQFF.

V usage is TRBV7-2 and J usage is TRBJ2-1; 11 bases align to TRBD2. With 6 bases clipped from V and 3 bases from J, the junction kept 4 bases outside the gene matches. The CDR3 has 15 residues. The germline V gene has CDR1 SGHTA and CDR2 FQGNSA. The CDR3 loop is CASRQTSGSYNEQFF. The CDR3 DNA is TGTGCCAGCAGACAAACTAGCGGGAGCTACAATGAGCAGTTCTTC.

This clonotype was seen once. CDR3 residues: CASSDGTGSYEQYF. CDR3 sequence (DNA): TGCGCCAGCAGCGACGGGACAGGCTCCTACGAGCAGTACTTC. The chain combines TRBV5-1 with TRBJ2-7; 8 bases align to TRBD1. V was clipped by 4 bases and J by 0 bases; unmatched bases: 3. The CDR3 spans 14 residues. Germline CDR1 SGHRS, CDR2 YFSETQ.

This clonotype was observed a few times. This may come from a read error, since a much larger clone is one base off. The genes are TRBV28 and TRBJ2-7; a possible D gene is TRBD2 (6 bases). The V gene's germline CDR1 is MDHEN and CDR2 SYDVKM. The CDR3 consists of 14 residues. The V and J ends lost 11 bases and 2 bases respectively, with 19 bases between them. CDR3 DNA sequence: TGTGCCTGCCTCCCCATTGGGGGGACCTACGAGCAGTACTTC. Residues: CACLPIGGTYEQYF.

This clonotype was recorded at least ten times. The chain has TRBV15 and TRBJ1-1, with D unclear. The V and J ends lost 1 base and 6 bases respectively, with 9 bases between them. The germline V gene has CDR1 LNHNV and CDR2 YYDKDF (reference sequence). The CDR3 loop spans 13 amino acids. CDR3 protein: CATSRGRRAEAFF. The CDR3 DNA reads as TGTGCCACCAGCAGAGGAAGGCGGGCTGAAGCTTTCTTT.

Note on this clonotype: A much larger clonotype is one base distant, so this may be a read error. The chain links TRBV7-9 to TRBJ2-2, with TRBD2 matching 13 bases. This CDR3 is 16 amino acids long. V was pared by 5 bases and J by 6 bases, with 6 bases of the junction left unmatched. CDR1 SEHNR and CDR2 FQNEAQ come from the germline V gene (reference sequence). CDR3: CASSPGTSGKSGELFF. CDR3 coding DNA: TGTGCCAGCAGCCCTGGGACTAGCGGGAAGTCCGGGGAGCTGTTTTTT.